This entry features one TCR beta chain sequence. The antigen is unknown. Assay: immunoSEQ multiplex PCR; the TCRdb copy retains only in-frame clones and omits some. The sample shows approximately 190,000 clones, 85% to 95% of them seen only once. The sample is drawn from a study of T cell responses to AZD1222 COVID-19 vaccine. Study-wide results and caveats: Most donors were white British, females outnumbered males, and clonal diversity was possibly underestimated.

Source: peripheral blood, taken on day 0 of AZD1222 vaccination. This clonotype was sampled from an adult in good health.

This CDR3 reads CASSSRQGGGAFF. The DNA of the CDR3 is TGTGCCAGCAGCTCGCGACAGGGCGGTGGAGCTTTCTTT. The gene calls are TRBV5-6 and TRBJ1-1; 7 nucleotides line up with TRBD1. This CDR3 contains 13 residues. V dropped 3 bases and J dropped 10; count of bases not matched to a gene: 9. Germline-derived CDR1 and CDR2 are SGHDT and YYEEEE.